The 32 T cell receptor beta chains given below trace back to one sample, sequenced in a study of blood T cells in healthy people across ages. Combining a sample-barcoded 5' primer with a J-beta primer mix, a second PCR ran for roughly 7 to 11 cycles. TCRdb reanalysed the 5' RACE reads using MiXCR and keeps one entry per CDR3 protein. The data show about 700,000 distinct CDR3 sequences, roughly 32% seen once. Sequencing used blood. The receptors stem from a woman older than 75 in good health.

In its sample, this clonotype was seen many times. V and J are TRBV12-3 or TRBV12-4 and TRBJ2-3; 9 bases are shared with TRBD1. V shed 6 bases, J shed 4 bases, and the junction held 8 bases outside the gene matches. This CDR3 has 15 residues. The CDR3 protein is CASSLGQGRADTQYF. CDR3 nucleotide sequence: TGTGCCAGCAGCCTAGGACAGGGGAGGGCAGATACGCAGTATTTT.

The genes are TRBV9 and TRBJ2-2, with 8 nucleotides matching TRBD1. CDR3 length equals 17 residues. Losses at the gene ends were 2 bases for V and 6 bases for J; bases not matched to a gene: 12. Germline V gene data show CDR1 as SGDLS and CDR2 as YYNGEE. CDR3 protein: CASSVRAGGAKAGELFF. The CDR3 DNA reads as TGTGCCAGCAGCGTCAGGGCAGGGGGCGCTAAGGCCGGGGAGCTGTTTTTT.

Regarding this clonotype: One base away lies a much larger clone, so this may be a sequencing read error. The chain employs TRBV18 and TRBJ1-5; D unclear. Trimming removed 3 bases from V and 4 bases from J, with 19 bases in between. The CDR3 length is 17 residues. Per the germline V gene, CDR1 is KGHSH and CDR2 is LQKENI. The CDR3 DNA is TGTGCCAGCTCACCCCGCATGCGGACGGGCGGTAATCAGCCCCAGCATTTT. It translates to CASSPRMRTGGNQPQHF.

In the case of this clonotype: This may be a read error, as it is one base from a much larger clone. CDR3 amino acids: CAVNSGQGKNSPLHF. The CDR3 DNA reads TGTGCCGTCAATTCAGGACAGGGGAAGAATTCACCCCTCCACTTT. The chain is built from TRBV10-3 and TRBJ1-6; 9 nucleotides align to TRBD1. This CDR3 region has 15 residues. The V segment lost 11 bases and the J segment 7 bases; nucleotides outside the gene matches: 12. Germline values: CDR1 ENHRY, CDR2 SYGVKD.

With regard to this clonotype: A clone one base away is much larger, so this may be a read error. The V call is TRBV6-1, the J call TRBJ2-3; the D is unclear. The CDR3 sequence is 16 residues long. Looked up from germline, CDR1 is MNHNS and CDR2 is SASEGT. The CDR3 spells CASSESGGRSTDTRYF. CDR3 bases: TGTGCCAGCAGTGAATCGGGCGGACGTAGCACAGATACGCGGTATTTT.

This clonotype was seen a handful of times. Being one base from a much bigger clone, this may be a read error. J is TRBJ2-7 and V is TRBV4-1; 10 bases match TRBD2. Losses at the gene ends were 1 base for V and 7 bases for J; bases not matched to a gene: 7. The germline CDR1 and CDR2 sequences are MGHRA and YSYEKL. CDR3 size: 15 residues. This chain's CDR3 is CASSQASGGALEQYF. The CDR3 nucleotides are TGCGCCAGCAGCCAAGCCAGCGGGGGGGCCCTTGAGCAGTACTTC.

On this clonotype: Given a much more abundant clone one base away, this may be a read error. The chain joins TRBV6-6 to TRBJ1-1; 7 bases are shared with TRBD1. CDR1 MNHNY and CDR2 SVGAGI come from the germline V gene (reference sequence). CDR3 size: 14 residues. In DNA form, the CDR3 reads TGTGCCAGCAGTTCCGACGGGACAGCCCTTGAAGTTTTCTTT. Translated, it gives CASSSDGTALEVFF.

This clonotype was counted between two and nine times. J is TRBJ1-1 and V is TRBV12-3 or TRBV12-4; D not resolved. The V end was cut by 3 bases, the J end by 1 base, with 12 bases between. The CDR3 is made up of 15 amino acids. CDR3 DNA sequence: TGTGCCAGCAGTTTGGGGATAATAAAGAACACTGAAGCTTTCTTT. The encoded protein is CASSLGIIKNTEAFF.

The rearrangement joins TRBV6-2 or TRBV6-3 to TRBJ1-1, with D possibly matching TRBD1 (5 bases). CDR1 is MNHEY, CDR2 SVGEGT, per germline. The V gene lost 5 bases and the J gene lost 7 bases, with 20 bases spanning the gap. CDR3 length equals 15 residues. The CDR3 is CASSKQGTQSIEAFF. The CDR3 DNA sequence: TGTGCCAGCAGTAAGCAGGGTACCCAGTCGATTGAAGCTTTCTTT.

The chain links TRBV7-3 to TRBJ2-2, with 7 bases aligning to TRBD1. V shed 4 bases and J 9 bases; nucleotides not matched to a gene: 2. The germline V gene encodes CDR1 SGHTA and CDR2 FQGTGA. The CDR3 consists of 12 residues. Here the CDR3 reads CASSSTGWELFF. The CDR3 DNA sequence: TGTGCCAGCAGCTCGACAGGGTGGGAGCTGTTTTTT.

CDR3 protein: CSVEGAFRVGETQYF. In DNA form, the CDR3 reads TGCAGCGTTGAAGGCGCCTTCAGGGTTGGGGAGACCCAGTACTTC. The rearrangement joins TRBV29-1 to TRBJ2-5, with a tentative D call TRBD1 (5 bases). Germline CDR1 reads SQVTM; CDR2 reads ANQGSEA. V lost 1 base and J 5 bases, leaving 17 bases between the germline ends. CDR3 length: 15 residues.

Of note for this clonotype: This may arise from a read error, as a much more abundant clone is one base away. The chain uses TRBV5-1 and TRBJ2-5; 8 bases align to TRBD1. With 2 bases clipped from V and 11 bases from J, the junction kept 20 bases outside the gene matches. The CDR3 contains 17 residues. CDR1 and CDR2 from the germline V gene are SGHRS and YFSETQ. CDR3 amino acids: CASSFYTGGRLANEQYF. The DNA for the CDR3 is TGCGCCAGCAGCTTCTATACAGGGGGAAGGCTCGCCAATGAGCAGTACTTC. Filled out from reference TRBV5-1 and TRBJ2-5, the complete variable domain reads KAGVTQTPRYLIKTRGQQVTLSCSPISGHRSVSWYQQTPGQGLQFLFEYFSETQRNKGNFPGRFSGRQFSNSRSEMNVSTLELGDSALYLCASSFYTGGRLANEQYFGPGTRLLVL.

A word on this clonotype: A much more abundant neighbour one base away suggests this may be a read error. The chain carries TRBV6-5 and TRBJ2-5, with 7 bases that match TRBD2. The length of the CDR3 is 14 residues. Germline V gene sequence: CDR1 MNHEY, CDR2 SVGAGI. V was pared by 7 bases and J by 6 bases, with 11 bases of the junction left unmatched. The CDR3 DNA follows: TGTGCCAGCACCTCAAGCGGGGAGGCGCAGACCCAGTACTTC. This gives the protein CASTSSGEAQTQYF.

This clonotype showed up just a few times. V usage is TRBV7-2 and J usage is TRBJ1-4, with 8 bases that match TRBD1. Trimming removed 6 bases from V and 7 bases from J; junction bases left unmatched: 13. CDR1 SGHTA and CDR2 FQGNSA come from the germline V gene. The CDR3 runs to 16 residues. In nucleotides, the CDR3 is TGTGCCAGCAGGGAGACAGGGGCCGCCGGGTCTGAAAAACTGTTTTTT. Amino acid sequence: CASRETGAAGSEKLFF.

Regarding this clonotype: This could be a read error, since a much larger clone is one nucleotide away. The chain employs TRBV6-2 or TRBV6-3 and TRBJ2-3; 8 bases fit TRBD1. V shed 10 bases, J shed 1 base, and the junction held 10 bases outside the gene matches. Germline CDR1 and CDR2: MNHEY and SVGEGT. CDR3 length equals 15 residues. The CDR3 reads CATLDRAWGTDTQYF. In DNA form, the CDR3 reads TGTGCCACCCTGGACAGGGCGTGGGGCACAGATACGCAGTATTTT.

This clonotype was counted at least ten times. The chain carries TRBV27 and TRBJ2-7; 12 bases agree with TRBD1. This CDR3 has 14 residues. The V and J ends lost 6 bases and 3 bases, in that order; junction bases with no gene match: 3. CDR1 and CDR2 (germline): MNHEY, SMNVEV (reference sequence). The CDR3 coding sequence is TGTGCCAGCAGCAGGGACAGGGGGCTCTACGAGCAGTACTTC. Translating gives CASSRDRGLYEQYF.

The chain recombines TRBV4-2 with TRBJ2-3; perhaps TRBD2 as D (5 bases). CDR1 and CDR2 from the germline V gene are LGHNA and YNFKEQ. V dropped 2 bases and J dropped 9 bases, with 12 bases sitting between them. This CDR3 spans 13 amino acids. Here the CDR3 reads CASSQSEATTQYF. The CDR3 DNA sequence: TGTGCCAGCAGCCAATCGGAGGCAACAACGCAGTATTTT.

V gene TRBV20-1 combines with J gene TRBJ2-7; 8 positions agree with TRBD2. The closer fit of TRBJ2-5 to the DNA end suggests the J call may be wrong. The CDR3 sequence is 14 residues long. The germline gives CDR1 DFQATT, CDR2 SNEGSKA (reference sequence). CDR3 region: CSAREGTSGETQYF. CDR3 bases: TGCAGTGCTAGAGAGGGCACTAGCGGAGAGACCCAGTACTTC.

The gene calls are TRBV7-2 and TRBJ2-2, with D perhaps matching TRBD1 (7 bases). V was trimmed by 1 base and J by 4 bases, leaving 10 bases between them. This CDR3 contains 15 residues. In germline, CDR1 is SGHTA, CDR2 FQGNSA. For the CDR3, the DNA is TGTGCCAGCAGCTTAGATCAGGGGGGCACCGGGGAGCTGTTTTTT. Its translation is CASSLDQGGTGELFF.

The sample holds a few counts of this clonotype. A much larger clone is a single base away; this may be a read error. The chain carries TRBV15 and TRBJ2-1; 12 bases are a match to TRBD1. Per the germline V gene, CDR1 is LNHNV and CDR2 is YYDKDF (reference sequence). The CDR3 contains 15 residues. CDR3 nucleotide sequence: TGTGCCACCAGCAAGGGGACAGGGGGCGGCGATGAGCGGTTCTTC. Its protein is CATSKGTGGGDERFF.

At least ten counts were recorded for this clonotype. CDR3 loop: CSAGRGPGANVLTF. The CDR3 DNA sequence: TGCAGTGCCGGAAGGGGACCCGGGGCCAACGTCCTGACTTTC. This chain links TRBV20-1 with TRBJ2-6; D may correspond to TRBD1 or TRBD2 (5 bases each). Germline CDR1 DFQATT, CDR2 SNEGSKA (reference sequence). This CDR3 spans 14 amino acids. With 6 bases removed from V and 4 bases from J, the gap between germline ends came to 13 bases.

This clonotype has at least ten counts. The chain couples TRBV20-1 to TRBJ2-2; 10 bases are a match to TRBD2. V shed 3 bases, J shed 1 base, and the junction held 8 bases outside the gene matches. The germline CDR1 and CDR2 sequences are DFQATT and SNEGSKA (reference sequence). The CDR3 consists of 17 residues. Here the CDR3 reads CSASGLAGARNTGELFF. The CDR3 DNA reads TGCAGTGCTAGTGGTCTAGCGGGGGCCCGGAACACCGGGGAGCTGTTTTTT.

V usage is TRBV7-2 and J usage is TRBJ2-1; D is perhaps TRBD2 (6 bases). Germline V gives CDR1 SGHTA, CDR2 FQGNSA. The length of the CDR3 is 13 residues. The V end was cut by 5 bases, the J end by 10 bases, with 15 bases between. The CDR3 is CASSLSRGGEQFF. The DNA for the CDR3 is TGTGCCAGCAGCCTTAGCCGGGGAGGCGAGCAGTTCTTC.

The gene calls are TRBV29-1 and TRBJ2-1; D is perhaps TRBD2 (6 bases). The V end was cut by 3 bases, the J end by 0 bases, with 12 bases between. Germline CDR1 is SQVTM and CDR2 is ANQGSEA. CDR3 length: 15 residues. Written as DNA, the CDR3 is TGCAGCGTTGAGATACCGGGACTCTCCTACAATGAGCAGTTCTTC. Translating gives CSVEIPGLSYNEQFF.

This clonotype appeared many times. The chain joins TRBV6-2 or TRBV6-3 to TRBJ2-7; 7 nucleotides match TRBD2. V trimming: 8 bases; J trimming: 2 bases; junction bases outside the gene matches: 12. The V gene's germline CDR1 is MNHEY and CDR2 SVGEGT. The CDR3 has 15 residues. CDR3 sequence: CASGRDGGGPYEQYF. The CDR3 bases are TGTGCCAGCGGGAGGGACGGAGGCGGACCCTACGAGCAGTACTTC.

This clonotype was found a few times. This may stem from a read error, because a much larger clone lies one nucleotide away. The chain is built from TRBV18 and TRBJ2-1; TRBD2 matches at 7 bases. This CDR3 is 14 amino acids long. The germline V gene encodes CDR1 KGHSH and CDR2 LQKENI. After removal of 0 bases from V and 13 bases from J, the junction contained 9 bases not matched to a gene. The CDR3 sequence: CASSPPSGRETQFF. In nucleotides, the CDR3 is TGTGCCAGCTCACCACCATCAGGGAGGGAGACCCAGTTCTTC.

Of note for this clonotype: A read error is possible here, since a much larger clone lies one base away. The chain employs TRBV30 and TRBJ2-1; D uncertain. This CDR3 spans 12 amino acids. CDR1 and CDR2 from the germline V gene are GTSNPN and SVGIG (reference sequence). This CDR3 reads CTWSEDYNEQFF. The CDR3 nucleotides read TGTACCTGGAGTGAGGATTACAATGAGCAGTTCTTC.

This clonotype was detected many times. The rearrangement joins TRBV5-1 to TRBJ2-1; D is possibly TRBD2 (6 bases). Germline-derived CDR1 and CDR2 are SGHRS and YFSETQ. The CDR3 is 16 amino acids. V was clipped by 4 bases and J by 0 bases, with 14 bases between them. The CDR3 region has the DNA TGCGCCAGCAGCGCCACCGGGAGCGGCTCCTACAATGAGCAGTTCTTC. Its translation: CASSATGSGSYNEQFF. The whole variable domain, remainder taken from reference TRBV5-1 and TRBJ2-1, is KAGVTQTPRYLIKTRGQQVTLSCSPISGHRSVSWYQQTPGQGLQFLFEYFSETQRNKGNFPGRFSGRQFSNSRSEMNVSTLELGDSALYLCASSATGSGSYNEQFFGPGTRLTVL.

The chain recombines TRBV6-2 or TRBV6-3 with TRBJ2-7, with D possibly being TRBD2 (6 bases). The germline V and J ends were trimmed by 6 bases and 2 bases, with 11 bases remaining between them. The germline gives CDR1 MNHEY, CDR2 SVGEGT. The CDR3 runs 13 residues. For the CDR3, the DNA is TGTGCCAGCAGAACTAGCCCCACCTACGAGCAGTACTTC. Translation: CASRTSPTYEQYF.

The rearrangement joins TRBV5-1 to TRBJ2-5, with TRBD1 matching over 8 bases. The J segment lost 11 bases and the V segment lost 4 bases, leaving 10 bases of the junction unmatched. This CDR3 region has 13 residues. Looked up from germline, CDR1 is SGHRS and CDR2 is YFSETQ. The CDR3 region is CASSLGQGMEQYF. The DNA of the CDR3 is TGCGCCAGCAGCCTCGGACAGGGTATGGAGCAGTACTTC.

This clonotype has a count of ten or more. The J gene is TRBJ2-1, the V gene TRBV3-1; TRBD1 matches 8 bases. Unmatched junction bases numbered 4, after V lost 0 bases and J lost 0 bases. CDR3 length: 17 residues. Germline V gene data show CDR1 as LGHDT and CDR2 as YNNKEL (reference sequence). The CDR3 DNA sequence: TGTGCCAGCAGCCAAGAAATAGGGACAGGCTCCTACAATGAGCAGTTCTTC. Translation: CASSQEIGTGSYNEQFF.

This chain connects TRBV11-2 to TRBJ2-1, with 10 bases aligning to TRBD2. Germline V gives CDR1 SGHAT, CDR2 FQNNGV. This CDR3 has 17 residues. Germline trimming cut 1 base from V and 10 bases from J; bases unmatched to any gene: 13. The CDR3 nucleotides read TGTGCCAGCAGCTTAGGCCCGAGGCTAGCGGGAGTGCGGGAGCAGTTCTTC. Its translation is CASSLGPRLAGVREQFF.